This T cell receptor (beta chain) came from a study of blood T cell repertoires in COVID-19. Background on the study: Acute and convalescent COVID-19 specimens originated in the United States, Italy and Spain.

The repertoire was sequenced with immunoSEQ multiplex PCR; TCRdb's copy has only in-frame clones and lacks some. The table includes fewer than 75,000 clones, 80% to 85% detected once. Per the germline V gene, CDR1 is MNHNS and CDR2 is SASEGT. V lost 4 bases to trimming and J lost 5 bases; unmatched junction nucleotides: 10. The CDR3 consists of 16 residues. This sequence originates from a human donor in a cohort sampled during active COVID-19. The specimen was peripheral blood. The chain uses TRBV6-1 and TRBJ2-2; 7 bases line up with TRBD1. The CDR3 DNA is TGTGCCAGCAGTGGTCTTCCGGGACAGCAAACCGGGGAGCTGTTTTTT. Translated: CASSGLPGQQTGELFF.